This record concerns one T cell receptor beta chain sequence. The record originates from a study of control samples from healthy donors and cancer patients. Clones were sequenced by immunoSEQ multiplex PCR, and TCRdb holds only the in-frame ones, with some missing. The profile covers 150,000 to 180,000 clones, with 94% appearing a single time and 5.5% to 6% taken by the ten largest. Germline CDR1 reads LGHNA; CDR2 reads YNFKEQ. This CDR3 region has 15 residues. Trimming took off 1 base at V and 2 bases at J, with 12 bases between the two ends. The sample consisted of blood. This clonotype was obtained from a man aged 40-49 years in good health. The chain recombines TRBV4-2 with TRBJ2-7; possibly TRBD2 for D (5 bases). CDR3: CASSQVAAATYEQYF. CDR3 bases: TGTGCCAGCAGCCAAGTAGCAGCGGCCACCTACGAGCAGTACTTC.